This T cell receptor (beta chain) was obtained from a study of shared clonotypes between healthy human individuals (dated by TCRdb to 2020 to 2022). Regarding the complete study: Three men and two women, aged 18 to 49 years, made up the cohort. Between about 0.9 and 10 billion PBMCs per donor were obtained by leukapheresis. To estimate repertoire size and how much clonotype sharing occurs between individuals, the study deeply sequenced the blood TCR repertoires of a handful of healthy adults. For each donor, CD4 naive and CD4 memory were each given three plates, CD8 naive was given two plates, and CD8 memory was given one plate. Different laboratories and diverse techniques were used to prepare libraries and sequence TCR repertoires, to increase sequencing depth and limit assay-specific biases. Findings and caveats that apply to the study as a whole: Only blood was sampled, and tissue TCR repertoires likely differ from those in blood. Compared with non-shared clonotypes, clonotypes shared by all four sorted-subset donors had higher generation probabilities. Larger estimated clonotype richness was generally found for naive subsets than for memory subsets. Sharing across a handful of donors was observed for roughly 5.4% of naive CD4, over 3% of naive CD8, 2% to 2.5% of memory CD4, and about 0.4% of memory CD8 clonotypes. The small number of donors limited the genetic and exposure-history diversity represented. Rarefaction of sorted-subset datasets indicated incomplete sequencing despite the large sequencing depth. Pairwise subsampling indicated that sequencing depth was expected to affect the degree of clonotype sharing among donors.

Using the deep immunoSEQ assay, TCR CDR3 regions were amplified from genomic DNA by multiplex PCR. For each cell subset, the extracted genomic DNA was distributed evenly across all wells of several immunoSEQ 96-well plates, and each plate served as one replicate. For sorted subsets, roughly 190 ng of genomic DNA, equivalent to around 29,000 T cell genomes, went into each replicate PCR. Purified libraries were quantified with a Qubit 3.0 fluorometer, sized on a Bioanalyzer 2100, and re-quantified with the KAPA Library Quantification kit. Each immunoSEQ 96-well plate was sequenced on its own single-read 150-cycle Illumina NextSeq 550 flow cell. As for the authors' bioinformatics: Because only junctional sequences without quality scores were contained in the immunoSEQ output, filtering matching that applied to full-length reads could not be performed. To assign V/J genes and CDR3, sequences were annotated using PyIR, a Python wrapper for IgBLAST v1.9, with IMGT germline references. Reads were filtered out if the reads had weak V/J assignments (E-value above 1e-6), no CDR3, stop codons, out-of-frame junctions, or ambiguous translated residues. A V3J clonotype was defined by an identical inferred V gene, J gene, and CDR3 amino acid sequence. To compute the percentage overlap between repertoires, the number of shared unique clonotypes was divided by the size of the smaller repertoire. Repertoire richness was assessed with RTK rarefaction, the Chao1 estimator, and Recon v2.1 estimates of unobserved clonotypes. Generation probabilities for all TCRbeta clonotypes obtained by the gDNA method from a handful of donors were computed using OLGA. The source is immuneACCESS, and TCRdb retained only in-frame sequences with V and J called. Part of the clones is not carried over; for the studies checked, unresolved V genes explain less than half of this, and the remainder is unexplained. V and J calls and clone size follow that table, whereas D and trimming were derived from the DNA. This sample gives about 530,000 clones in total; 96% of them show up just once. 0.055% to 0.075% of the sample rests with the top ten.

The germline V gene encodes CDR1 SGHDT and CDR2 YYEEEE. At the junction V is shortened by 0 bases and J by 6 bases; bases outside the gene matches: 11. From cysteine to phenylalanine, the CDR3 is 17 amino acids long. Left in the record is the CDR3 DNA by itself, 51 bases read in frame from the first base. Comment on this clone: It has no known antigen specificity. Base qualities are not provided; no much larger clone lies one nucleotide away.

Donors were healthy HIV-negative adults with no recently reported acute infections or vaccinations. Every donor was a Caucasian adult living in Nashville, Tennessee, USA. CD4+ T cells were enriched through magnetic negative selection, after which naive cells were positively selected on CD45RA and the remaining negative fraction served as the memory subset. Blood was obtained by leukapheresis, after which PBMCs were separated by Ficoll-Histopaque density gradient centrifugation and cryopreserved in liquid nitrogen vapor phase. Analytical flow cytometry was used to check the purity and quantity of every magnetically sorted T cell population. Each sorted fraction had its genomic DNA isolated and then quantified by UV absorbance on a Nanodrop 2000c.

This receptor chain uses TRBV5-6 and TRBJ2-4; 8 bases in the middle match TRBD1. The material sequenced was naive CD4+ T cells sorted from blood. The intended sense of this specimen's cell subset or site label: CD45RA+ positively selected. The source of this sequence is a woman in her 30s in good health. CDR3 reads: CASSLVPARGLGNIQYF. In nucleotide form, the sequence is TGTGCCAGCAGCTTGGTACCGGCCAGGGGGCTCGGAAACATTCAGTACTTC.